The source of this T cell receptor (beta chain) is a study of brain T cells in children with intractable seizures. Study observations and caveats: Clones missing pre-surgery may reflect undersampling of that blood sample.

The table came from immunoSEQ multiplex PCR; TCRdb's copy has only in-frame clones and leaves some out. The sample has roughly 80,000 clones; 90% to 95% are singletons. This clone was found a few times. The antigen remains undetermined. Surgery cases with the highest brain T cell transcript signatures were chosen for sequencing. CDR1 is SNHLY and CDR2 is FYNNEI in the germline V gene. The CDR3 length is 15 residues. V gave up 0 bases and J gave up 9 bases, with 17 bases separating them. This TCR came from a girl aged 2-10 years with Rasmussen encephalitis and intractable seizures. This specimen was peripheral blood, taken at surgery. V usage is TRBV2 and J usage is TRBJ1-2, with D uncertain. The CDR3 reads CASSEAARVGGSYTF. CDR3 nucleotide sequence: TGTGCCAGCAGTGAAGCGGCCCGGGTCGGAGGTAGCTACACCTTC.